The 22 T cell receptor beta chains presented below share a single source sample, sequenced in a study of cytotoxic CD8 clonotypes in ibrutinib-treated CLL. Profiled with immunoSEQ multiplex PCR; TCRdb holds only in-frame clones, not every one. The table shows roughly 23,000 clones, with about 78% occurring only once. Sequences were derived from PBMCs, sampled before ibrutinib treatment. The receptors originated from a human donor with chronic lymphocytic leukemia.

J is TRBJ2-7 and V is TRBV7-8; TRBD2 matches at 9 bases. V gave up 5 bases and J gave up 2 bases; unmatched junction bases: 7. This CDR3 is built from 15 residues. Germline V gene sequence: CDR1 SGHVS, CDR2 FQNEAQ. The CDR3 nucleotides are TGTGCCAGCAGCCCCCGGGCTAGCGGGACCTACGAGCAGTACTTC. As protein: CASSPRASGTYEQYF. Full variable domain (missing parts from reference TRBV7-8 and TRBJ2-7): GAGVSQSPRYKVAKRGQDVALRCDPISGHVSLFWYQQALGQGPEFLTYFQNEAQLDKSGLPSDRFFAERPEGSVSTLKIQRTQQEDSAVYLCASSPRASGTYEQYFGPGTRLTVT.

The chain combines TRBV5-4 with TRBJ2-2; 8 nucleotides align to TRBD1. Trimming removed 0 bases from V and 2 bases from J; junction bases left unmatched: 3. CDR1 is SGHNT, CDR2 YYREEE, per germline (reference sequence). The CDR3 runs to 16 residues. CDR3 residues: CASSLAGTGNTGELFF. The CDR3 region has the DNA TGTGCCAGCAGCTTGGCCGGGACAGGAAACACCGGGGAGCTGTTTTTT.

The chain recombines TRBV11-3 with TRBJ2-1; TRBD2 agrees at 9 bases. The CDR3 consists of 15 residues. Germline CDR1 SGHNT, CDR2 YENEEA. V trimming: 1 base; J trimming: 8 bases; junction bases outside the gene matches: 6. The CDR3, as DNA: TGTGCCAGCAGCTTAGGGTTAGCGGGAGTGGATGAGCAGTTCTTC. It specifies CASSLGLAGVDEQFF.

The V call is TRBV11-1, the J call TRBJ2-7; possibly TRBD2 for D (5 bases). This CDR3 spans 13 amino acids. Germline V gene data show CDR1 as SGHAT and CDR2 as FQDESV (reference sequence). V was clipped by 3 bases and J by 1 base, with 7 bases between them. The CDR3 DNA reads TGTGCCAGCAGCTTGGAGGAGTCCTACGAGCAGTACTTC. It encodes CASSLEESYEQYF.

The genes are TRBV19 and TRBJ2-7; no definite D call. The germline gives CDR1 LNHDA, CDR2 SQIVND (reference sequence). V lost 5 bases and J 2 bases, leaving 13 bases between the germline ends. The length of the CDR3 is 14 residues. CDR3 loop: CASSPLAAAYEQYF. DNA for the CDR3: TGTGCCAGTAGTCCCTTGGCAGCTGCCTACGAGCAGTACTTC.

The rearrangement uses TRBV4-2 and TRBJ2-7; 7 nucleotides line up with TRBD2. This CDR3 has 13 amino acids. Germline V lookup: CDR1 LGHNA, CDR2 YNFKEQ. The V segment lost 2 bases and the J segment 6 bases; nucleotides outside the gene matches: 4. CDR3 sequence reads: CASSQYGGSEQYF. The CDR3 DNA follows: TGTGCCAGCAGCCAATACGGCGGGAGCGAGCAGTACTTC.

The CDR3 coding sequence is TGCGCCAGCAGCCCCCAGGGGCGAGTTGGCGAGACCCAGTACTTC. Its translation: CASSPQGRVGETQYF. This chain links TRBV5-1 with TRBJ2-5; D is possibly TRBD1 (6 bases). Trimming removed 4 bases at V and 5 bases at J, with 18 bases between. The CDR3 runs to 15 residues. The germline gives CDR1 SGHRS, CDR2 YFSETQ.

The gene calls are TRBV14 and TRBJ2-5, with 8 positions matching TRBD2. CDR1 is SGHDN, CDR2 FVKESK, per germline. This CDR3 is built from 16 residues. Trimming took 1 base from V and 3 from J; bases not matched to a gene: 7. The CDR3 sequence: CASSQGLGGRKETQYF. The CDR3 nucleotides are TGTGCCAGCAGCCAAGGTTTGGGCGGGAGGAAAGAGACCCAGTACTTC.

The V and J genes are TRBV10-3 and TRBJ2-7, with TRBD2 as a possible D gene (6 bases). The CDR3 totals 14 residues. The V gene's germline CDR1 is ENHRY and CDR2 SYGVKD. V was pared by 6 bases and J by 2 bases, with 14 bases between. The CDR3 here is CAIRTGTRPYEQYF. Here the CDR3 DNA reads TGTGCCATCAGGACCGGGACTCGTCCCTACGAGCAGTACTTC.

V and J are TRBV6-5 and TRBJ2-7; TRBD1 might be the D (5 bases). Germline V lookup: CDR1 MNHEY, CDR2 SVGAGI. Trimming shortened V by 5 bases and J by 2 bases, and 13 bases separated the two germline ends. The CDR3 covers 14 residues. DNA of the CDR3: TGTGCCAGCAGTGGACATTATGGGGCCTACGAGCAGTACTTC. It translates to CASSGHYGAYEQYF.

The rearrangement joins TRBV2 to TRBJ2-2; 8 bases line up with TRBD1. The CDR3 loop spans 14 amino acids. V shed 7 bases and J 4 bases; nucleotides not matched to a gene: 5. The V gene's germline CDR1 is SNHLY and CDR2 FYNNEI. The chain's CDR3 is CASTRTGFTGELFF. CDR3 sequence (DNA): TGTGCCAGCACTAGGACAGGGTTCACCGGGGAGCTGTTTTTT.

The CDR3 DNA is TGTGCCTGGAGTGTACTGGAGAACACCGGGGAGCTGTTTTTT. It specifies CAWSVLENTGELFF. V usage is TRBV30 and J usage is TRBJ2-2, with unresolved D. Germline V gene lookup returns CDR1 GTSNPN and CDR2 SVGIG (reference sequence). CDR3 size: 14 residues. V was trimmed by 0 bases and J by 1 base, leaving 6 bases between them.

The chain joins TRBV7-2 to TRBJ1-2; TRBD1 aligns across 12 bases. J lost 8 bases, V lost 5 bases, and 12 bases had no gene match. The V gene's germline CDR1 is SGHTA and CDR2 FQGNSA. The CDR3 is 16 amino acids. The CDR3 protein is CASSTGTGGVELGYTF. The CDR3 DNA follows: TGTGCCAGCAGCACCGGGACAGGGGGCGTTGAGTTGGGCTACACCTTC.

The chain couples TRBV6-5 to TRBJ1-3; D perhaps matches TRBD1 (5 bases). The V and J ends lost 8 bases and 4 bases respectively, with 18 bases between them. From germline, CDR1 is MNHEY and CDR2 SVGAGI. The CDR3 has 15 residues. CDR3 sequence reads: CASGYDSLTGNTIYF. CDR3 DNA sequence: TGTGCCAGCGGGTACGACAGCCTGACAGGAAACACCATATATTTT.

This chain uses TRBV10-2 with TRBJ2-4; 8 bases match TRBD2. With 3 bases clipped from V and 11 bases from J, the junction kept 15 bases outside the gene matches. The CDR3 length is 16 residues. Looked up from germline, CDR1 is WSHSY and CDR2 is SAAADI. DNA of the CDR3: TGCGCCAGCAGTGAAGGGGGTAGCGGGGCTTCGGGGCTTCAGTACTTC. It codes for CASSEGGSGASGLQYF.

The chain carries TRBV9 and TRBJ1-1; D possibly corresponds to TRBD1 (5 bases). Germline V gives CDR1 SGDLS, CDR2 YYNGEE. The CDR3 runs 15 residues. Trimming pared 4 bases from V and 0 bases from J, leaving 13 bases between. CDR3 bases: TGTGCCAGCAGCATTTCAGGGAGTGTGAACACTGAAGCTTTCTTT. Translation gives CASSISGSVNTEAFF.

This clone was counted only a few times. The chain employs TRBV7-9 and TRBJ2-2; perhaps TRBD1 as D (6 bases). Trimming left V 5 bases short and J 0 bases short, with 13 bases between. CDR3 length equals 16 residues. The germline CDR1 and CDR2 sequences are SEHNR and FQNEAQ (reference sequence). The DNA of the CDR3 is TGTGCCAGCAGCACCCCCGGGACACCGAACACCGGGGAGCTGTTTTTT. Translating it yields CASSTPGTPNTGELFF.

The chain couples TRBV6-5 to TRBJ1-3, with a tentative D call TRBD1 (6 bases). The CDR3 loop spans 14 amino acids. Germline lookup yields CDR1 MNHEY and CDR2 SVGAGI. V lost 6 bases and J lost 4, with 13 bases in between. In DNA, the CDR3 is TGTGCCAGCAGCCCTAGGACAGCGGGAAACACCATATATTTT. This translates into CASSPRTAGNTIYF.

The chain is built from TRBV10-1 and TRBJ2-1, with TRBD1 as a possible D gene (6 bases). This CDR3 is 15 amino acids long. The ends were cut back, 1 base at V and 7 bases at J, with 14 bases in the middle. Germline loops: CDR1 WNHNN, CDR2 SYGVQD (reference sequence). CDR3 loop: CASSEYSDSGNEQFF. In nucleotides, the CDR3 is TGCGCCAGCAGTGAGTACTCGGACAGTGGAAATGAGCAGTTCTTC.

The sample holds one count of this clone. The rearrangement joins TRBV5-4 to TRBJ2-3; TRBD2 aligns across 7 bases. Germline CDR1 SGHNT, CDR2 YYREEE (reference sequence). The CDR3 spans 14 residues. The junction had 0 bases not matched to a gene; V was cut back by 2 bases and J by 0 bases. The CDR3 here is CASSLAGSTDTQYF. In nucleotides, the CDR3 is TGTGCCAGCAGCTTAGCGGGGAGCACAGATACGCAGTATTTT.

The rearrangement uses TRBV19 and TRBJ2-7, with D perhaps matching TRBD1 (6 bases). The length of the CDR3 is 14 residues. CDR1 and CDR2 from the germline V gene are LNHDA and SQIVND (reference sequence). Trimming removed 7 bases from V and 7 bases from J, with 20 bases in between. CDR3 in DNA: TGTGCCAGTATGAGACAGGATGGGGTGGGGGAGCAGTACTTC. As protein: CASMRQDGVGEQYF.

This chain connects TRBV7-9 to TRBJ1-2, with TRBD1 identical over 8 bases. Germline assignment: CDR1 SEHNR and CDR2 FQNEAQ (reference sequence). V dropped 3 bases and J dropped 7; count of bases not matched to a gene: 4. This CDR3 has 13 amino acids. Here the CDR3 reads CASSFGQGAGYTF. The CDR3 bases are TGTGCCAGCAGCTTTGGACAGGGCGCTGGCTACACCTTC.